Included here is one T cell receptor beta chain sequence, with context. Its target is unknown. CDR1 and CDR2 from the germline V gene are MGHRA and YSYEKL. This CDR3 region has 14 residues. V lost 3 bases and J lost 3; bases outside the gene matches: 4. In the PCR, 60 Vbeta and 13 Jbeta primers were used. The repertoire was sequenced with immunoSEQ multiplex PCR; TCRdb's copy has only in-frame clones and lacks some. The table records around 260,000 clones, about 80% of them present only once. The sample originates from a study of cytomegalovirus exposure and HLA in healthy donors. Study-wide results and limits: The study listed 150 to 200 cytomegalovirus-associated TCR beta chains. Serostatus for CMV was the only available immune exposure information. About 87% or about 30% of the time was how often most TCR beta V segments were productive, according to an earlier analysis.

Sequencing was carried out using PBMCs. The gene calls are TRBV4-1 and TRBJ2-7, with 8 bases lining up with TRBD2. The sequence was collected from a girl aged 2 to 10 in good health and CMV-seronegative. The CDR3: CASSQSSGDYEQYF. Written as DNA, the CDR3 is TGCGCCAGCAGCCAGAGTAGCGGGGACTACGAGCAGTACTTC.